This entry concerns a single T cell receptor (beta chain). This clonotype is deemed hyperexpanded (1% or more). The clone's antigen remains unknown. The input lacks base qualities; no much larger clone sits a single base away. A library made for alpha chains picked up this beta chain off target, so its size means little. This sample was taken from a study of spatial heterogeneity in lung cancer (dated by TCRdb to about 2019). In terms of the full investigation: Beta-chain transcripts were consistently detected in greater numbers than alpha-chain transcripts, which likely reflected higher beta-chain transcript abundance. In non-small cell lung cancer, the study made a quantitative comparison of TCR alpha and beta repertoires among multiple tumor regions, matched nontumor lung and blood. In the raw uncorrected reads, each unique combination of TCR and UMI appeared more than ten times on average. TCR repertoire features were related to nonsynonymous mutation counts determined by whole-exome sequencing of tumor tissue. At surgery, both alpha and beta chains were TCR-sequenced in around 240 tumor regions, fewer than 85 matched nontumor lung samples and some 58 PBMC samples.

Points the paper makes about the study in general: Confirming at a functional level the hypothesis that regional TCRs recognize regional mutations was considered to require additional single-cell paired TCR alpha and beta sequencing.

Trimming removed 9 bases from V and 9 bases from J; the gene matches leave 10 bases unexplained. The CDR3 has 12 amino acids, counting the end cysteine and phenylalanine. Only CDR3 DNA remains: 36 bases, in frame from the first base. Based on the germline V gene, the CDR1 and CDR2 sequences are SNHLY and FYNNEI. What this sample's time point label stands for: sample taken at primary tumor resection. Samples were obtained from fewer than 80 patients with early-stage, untreated non-small cell lung cancer from the lung TRACERx cohort. For TCR sequencing, whole RNA was extracted from tumor and nontumor lung tissue, or from cryopreserved PBMC samples, and no cell sorting was done. Only patients with enough RNA available from two or more tumor regions were chosen for TCR sequencing. Library prep was done by 5' RACE. Instrument used: NextSeq 500. The TCR library protocol attached a unique molecular identifier to each TCR cDNA molecule to allow correction of PCR and sequencing errors. On the study's bioinformatics: TCR identification, UMI-based error correction and CDR3 extraction were performed with Decombinator tools. TCRs above a frequency of 2 per 1,000, corresponding to the top 1% of the tumor frequency distribution, were defined as expanded. Rényi diversity was computed with the R vegan package after subsampling each repertoire 100 times to 5,000 TCRs. CDR3 similarity networks were built from amino acid triplet string-kernel similarity, with CDR3s being connected when pairwise similarity was above 0.82. The public reads were reprocessed in TCRdb via fastp at Q25 and MiXCR, keeping in-frame beta chains. Each entry is one CDR3 protein sequence, shown with its most common DNA and genes. What appears here as the V and J calls and clone size reflects TCRdb's work, not the paper's. Counted in this sample were about 5,500 distinct CDR3 sequences; around 12% of them appeared once. The biggest ten clones account for about 15% of the sample.

The sequenced sample was lung tissue, obtained at surgery. The chain is encoded by TRBV2 joined to TRBJ1-2, with 7 central nucleotides matching TRBD1. The clonotype originates from a human donor with early-stage non-small cell lung cancer. At the DNA level, the sequence is TGTGCCAGTCGGGACAGTTTAATAAGCTACACCTTC. Its protein is CASRDSLISYTF.